The entry below describes one T cell receptor beta chain. The target antigen is unknown. The data originate from a study of T-cell memory formation after mild COVID-19. Study overall: TCR clusters were mostly donor specific.

Notes on the study in general: Second-wave clones that peaked on day 37 lacked confirmed SARS-CoV-2 specificity. The study detected some responding clones in pre-infection memory, suggesting cross-reactive memory joined.

TCRdb re-called the 5' RACE reads with MiXCR, one entry per CDR3 protein. This sample carries fewer than 200,000 distinct CDR3 sequences, approximately 17% of them seen once, and the ten largest clones take 3.9%. Germline V CDR1 and CDR2: MDHEN, SYDVKM. With 3 bases clipped from V and 4 bases from J, the junction kept 9 bases outside the gene matches. The CDR3 has 16 residues. The sample consisted of PBMCs or a T cell subset sorted from them (not recorded which). The chain recombines TRBV28 with TRBJ1-5, with 7 positions matching TRBD1. The source of this sequence is a man in his late teens or twenties who had mild COVID-19 (a few samples of this study predate the infection). Cell type and time point are not known. The CDR3 loop is CASSFGGARGNQPQHF. The CDR3 coding sequence is TGTGCCAGCAGTTTTGGCGGGGCCAGGGGGAATCAGCCCCAGCATTTT. Full variable domain (remainder filled in from reference TRBV28 and TRBJ1-5): DVKVTQSSRYLVKRTGEKVFLECVQDMDHENMFWYRQDPGLGLRLIYFSYDVKMKEKGDIPEGYSVSREKKERFSLILESASTNQTSMYLCASSFGGARGNQPQHFGDGTRLSIL.